This TCR beta chain was sequenced during a study of OX40 agonist ivuxolimab in advanced cancers. The overall study: Previous treatment with anti-PD-1, anti-PD-L1 or anti-CTLA-4 therapy was allowed; over 35% had received some. Study conclusions and caveats: CD8+ T cells (on average) carried more expanded clones than CD4+ T cells.

Sequenced by immunoSEQ multiplex PCR; TCRdb stores in-frame clones only, minus some. This table has 70,000 to 80,000 clones, about 81% appearing once. The germline V gene has CDR1 SNHLY and CDR2 FYNNEI. The CDR3 contains 15 residues. V shed 9 bases and J shed 4 bases, with 22 bases lying between them. About this clone: Antigen: not known.

The chain has TRBV2 and TRBJ2-7; D remains unclear. The sequencing used CD4+ or CD8+ T cells sorted from blood, collected in a trial of the OX40 agonist ivuxolimab. The TCR comes from an adult with an advanced solid tumor such as melanoma, head and neck, liver or kidney cancer. CDR3 nucleotide sequence: TGTGCCAGTATAAGAACGGAGTTCAAAAGTTACGAGCAGTACTTC. Its translation: CASIRTEFKSYEQYF.